The present T cell receptor (beta chain) was sequenced within a study of technical replicates of blood from four donors. TCRdb's table, derived via immunoSEQ multiplex PCR, lists solely in-frame clones and lacks some. This table has tens of thousands of clones, approximately 97% appearing once. V lost 6 bases and J lost 5; bases outside the gene matches: 8. The germline CDR1 and CDR2 sequences are SGHRS and YFSETQ. This CDR3 is built from 14 residues. Sequencing used T cells isolated from PBMCs. The clonotype comes from a human donor in good health. The chain is built from TRBV5-1 and TRBJ2-1; 7 positions agree with TRBD2. CDR3 loop: CASIGGRGNNEQFF. CDR3 bases: TGCGCCAGCATTGGTGGGAGGGGCAACAATGAGCAGTTCTTC.